A few counts support the clone carrying this TCR beta chain. Its matching antigen is unknown. The record originates from a study of CD8+CD57+ T cells in acquired aplastic anemia. Study overall: The DNA of sorted CD4+ and CD8+ cells averaged around 3 ug. For CD4+ cells, healthy donors had an average of roughly 11 million reads.

Study-level findings and limits: For CD8+ Simpson's diversity, patients and controls showed no significant difference.

The CDR3 extends over 13 amino acids. CDR1 and CDR2 from the germline V gene are ENHRY and SYGVKD. V was trimmed by 10 bases and J by 2 bases, leaving 15 bases between them. Genomic DNA, serving as template, underwent TCR beta VDJ and CDR3 profiling. MiXCR, run by TCRdb on the reads, gives a single entry per CDR3 protein. The sample lists about 400,000 distinct CDR3 sequences; roughly 64% were seen once. The TCR originated in a human donor in good health, serving as a control. Sample: sorted CD4+, CD8+, or CD8+CD57+ T cells (not recorded which) from PBMCs. This chain connects TRBV10-3 to TRBJ2-7; perhaps TRBD1 as D (6 bases). CDR3: CASSPDRAYEQYF. DNA of the CDR3: TGTGCCAGCAGCCCGGACAGAGCCTACGAGCAGTACTTC.